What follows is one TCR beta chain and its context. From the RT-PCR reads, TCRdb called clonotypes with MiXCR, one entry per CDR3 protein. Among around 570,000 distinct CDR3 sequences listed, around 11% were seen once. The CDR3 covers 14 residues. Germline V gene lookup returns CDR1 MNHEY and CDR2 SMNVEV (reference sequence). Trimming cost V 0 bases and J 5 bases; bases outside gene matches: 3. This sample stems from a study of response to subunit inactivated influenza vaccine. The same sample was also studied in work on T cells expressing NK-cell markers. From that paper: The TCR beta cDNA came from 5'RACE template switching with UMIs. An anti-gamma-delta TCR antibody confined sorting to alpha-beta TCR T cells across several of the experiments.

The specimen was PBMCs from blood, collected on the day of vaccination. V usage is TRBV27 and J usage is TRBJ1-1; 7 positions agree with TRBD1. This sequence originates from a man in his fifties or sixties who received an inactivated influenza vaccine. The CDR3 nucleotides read TGTGCCAGCAGTTTATCAGGGGGCTTGACTGAAGCTTTCTTT. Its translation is CASSLSGGLTEAFF.